This T cell receptor beta chain was sequenced for a study of glioma-infiltrating T cells after dendritic cell vaccination. As for time point: after dendritic cell vaccination, including at tumor progression/relapse. Blood PBMC samples: pre-vaccination, two weeks post third vaccination, and at tumor progression. Sequencing was performed with immunoSEQ multiplex PCR; in TCRdb, only in-frame clones are kept and a portion is missing. The top ten hold roughly 2.8% of the sample, which has some 110,000 clones, around 91% seen once. The count of this clone is one. The specimen was blood, collected after dendritic cell vaccination. This receptor was taken from a human donor with glioblastoma.

Written as DNA, the CDR3 is TGTGCCAGCAAAGGGGCTAATGAAAAACTGTTTTTT. This sequence encodes CASKGANEKLFF. The V gene is TRBV11-3, the J gene TRBJ1-4; tentative D call: TRBD1 (5 bases). V was shortened by 7 bases and J by 3 bases, with 6 bases between the two germline ends. The CDR3 has 12 amino acids. CDR1 is SGHNT and CDR2 is YENEEA in the germline V gene.